The sequence of this T cell receptor (beta chain) was determined in a study of T cells of healthy individuals. TCRdb processed the 5' RACE reads anew with MiXCR; each CDR3 protein has one entry. The profile shows approximately 52,000 distinct CDR3 sequences, roughly 15% of them singletons. The germline V gene encodes CDR1 SGHRS and CDR2 YFSETQ. V lost 2 bases, J lost 5 bases, and 7 bases stayed unmatched. The CDR3 sequence is 15 residues long. The origin of this receptor is a human donor in good health. The rearrangement uses TRBV5-1 and TRBJ2-1; TRBD2 matches at 7 bases. In DNA, the CDR3 is TGCGCCAGCAGCTTTAATAGCGGGCCTAACAATGAGCAGTTCTTC. Translated, it gives CASSFNSGPNNEQFF.